Listed below are T cell receptor beta chains from one sample, sequenced in a study of lung T cells in sarcoidosis with Löfgren's syndrome. From the reads, TCRdb called clonotypes with MiXCR, one entry per CDR3 protein. The top ten clones hold 2% to 2.5% of a sample with about 63,000 distinct CDR3 sequences, about 20% of them seen once. Sequenced material: CD4+ T cells from PBMCs. All receptors come from a human donor with sarcoidosis (Löfgren's syndrome or another form), or a control subject (not recorded which). The CDR3 runs from the conserved cysteine through the conserved F or W. The D gene is left open where the match is weak. Only part of the rows carry a size: once, few, many, or a class if the clone is expanded.

v_call: TRBV20-1; j_call: TRBJ2-7; clone_size: many; d_call: .; cdr3_nt: TGCAGTGCTAGTCGGGAGCCCTACCACGAGCAGTACTTC; cdr3_aa: CSASREPYHEQYF
v_call: TRBV6-6; j_call: TRBJ2-7; clone_size: many; d_call: TRBD2; cdr3_nt: TGTGCCAGCAGTTACCGGCGGGAGAACGAGCAGTACTTC; cdr3_aa: CASSYRRENEQYF
v_call: TRBV7-2; j_call: TRBJ2-5; clone_size: few; d_call: TRBD2; cdr3_nt: TGTGCCAGCAGCGTAGCGGGTACAACGGAGACCCAGTACTTC; cdr3_aa: CASSVAGTTETQYF
v_call: TRBV20-1; j_call: TRBJ2-7; clone_size: .; d_call: .; cdr3_nt: TGCAGTGCTAGTGGACGGAGGCCCCAACCCTACGAGCAGTACTTC; cdr3_aa: CSASGRRPQPYEQYF
v_call: TRBV2; j_call: TRBJ1-1; clone_size: many; d_call: TRBD1; cdr3_nt: TGTGCCAGCAGTGACTGGGACAGGGGGCAGGCTGAAGCTTTCTTT; cdr3_aa: CASSDWDRGQAEAFF
v_call: TRBV20-1; j_call: TRBJ2-1; clone_size: many; d_call: .; cdr3_nt: TGCAGTGCTAGTGGGTCCCGGGAGCAGTTCTTC; cdr3_aa: CSASGSREQFF
v_call: TRBV5-1; j_call: TRBJ1-3; clone_size: few; d_call: .; cdr3_nt: TGCGCCAGCAGCCCCGACGGGGCCTCTGGAAACACCATATATTTT; cdr3_aa: CASSPDGASGNTIYF
v_call: TRBV7-2; j_call: TRBJ2-1; clone_size: many; d_call: .; cdr3_nt: TGTGCCAGCAGCTTAGAAGGGGACCCCTACAATGAGCAGTTCTTC; cdr3_aa: CASSLEGDPYNEQFF
v_call: TRBV5-1; j_call: TRBJ2-3; clone_size: .; d_call: .; cdr3_nt: TGCGCCAGCAGTCTCCGAGAGGGGGGGTTCACAGATACGCAGTATTTT; cdr3_aa: CASSLREGGFTDTQYF
v_call: TRBV19; j_call: TRBJ2-3; clone_size: many; d_call: TRBD2; cdr3_nt: TGTGCCAGTAGTACGCCTAGCGGGCGCACAGATACGCAGTATTTT; cdr3_aa: CASSTPSGRTDTQYF
v_call: TRBV15; j_call: TRBJ1-1; clone_size: .; d_call: .; cdr3_nt: TGTGGCACCAGCAGCCGCCTAGAAGCCCTTGAAGCCTTCTTT; cdr3_aa: CGTSSRLEALEAFF
v_call: TRBV12-3/TRBV12-4; j_call: TRBJ2-5; clone_size: many; d_call: TRBD1; cdr3_nt: TGTGCCAGCAGCCCCGGACAGGGGCTAAGGACCCAGTACTTC; cdr3_aa: CASSPGQGLRTQYF
v_call: TRBV28; j_call: TRBJ2-3; clone_size: many; d_call: .; cdr3_nt: TGTGCCAGCATGATGACAAGCACAGATACGCAGTATTTT; cdr3_aa: CASMMTSTDTQYF
v_call: TRBV28; j_call: TRBJ2-2; clone_size: many; d_call: .; cdr3_nt: TGTGCCAGCAGTTTGGGAGGGGGTCAGGCCGGGGAGCTGTTTTTT; cdr3_aa: CASSLGGGQAGELFF
v_call: TRBV4-1; j_call: TRBJ1-5; clone_size: .; d_call: .; cdr3_nt: TGCGCCAGCAGCCAAGCTGAGGGATCCTGGGAGCCCCAGCATTTT; cdr3_aa: CASSQAEGSWEPQHF
v_call: TRBV28; j_call: TRBJ1-5; clone_size: many; d_call: .; cdr3_nt: TGTGCCAGCAGTCACTCTTATAGCAATCAGCCCCAGCATTTT; cdr3_aa: CASSHSYSNQPQHF
v_call: TRBV7-2; j_call: TRBJ2-2; clone_size: many; d_call: .; cdr3_nt: TGTGCCAGCGGCATTCGGGTGAACACCGGGGAGCTGTTTTTT; cdr3_aa: CASGIRVNTGELFF
v_call: TRBV4-1; j_call: TRBJ2-3; clone_size: .; d_call: .; cdr3_nt: TGCGCCACGAAAGGGGGTATCAGCACAGATACGCAGTATTTT; cdr3_aa: CATKGGISTDTQYF
v_call: TRBV7-9; j_call: TRBJ1-4; clone_size: few; d_call: .; cdr3_nt: TGTGCCAGCAGCTTTTCCGGCTGGGGAGAGGAAGAAAAACTGTTTTTT; cdr3_aa: CASSFSGWGEEEKLFF
v_call: TRBV7-9; j_call: TRBJ2-1; clone_size: few; d_call: .; cdr3_nt: TGTGCCACCCGTGGGACAACCTACAATGAGCAGTTCTTC; cdr3_aa: CATRGTTYNEQFF
v_call: TRBV7-9; j_call: TRBJ2-5; clone_size: many; d_call: .; cdr3_nt: TGTGCCAGCAGCTTAGACGGGAGCCCTGAGACCCAGTACTTC; cdr3_aa: CASSLDGSPETQYF
v_call: TRBV5-4; j_call: TRBJ2-3; clone_size: few; d_call: .; cdr3_nt: TGTGCCAGCAGCGACGGACAGCGCACAGATACGCAGTATTTT; cdr3_aa: CASSDGQRTDTQYF
v_call: TRBV7-2; j_call: TRBJ2-1; clone_size: .; d_call: .; cdr3_nt: TGTGCCAGCAGCTTAGCGGGGAGCCCCTGCAATGAGCAGTTCTTC; cdr3_aa: CASSLAGSPCNEQFF
v_call: TRBV4-2; j_call: TRBJ1-5; clone_size: many; d_call: .; cdr3_nt: TGTGCCAGCAGCCAAGAGTACGACAGGCGGGAGCCCCAGCATTTT; cdr3_aa: CASSQEYDRREPQHF
v_call: TRBV6-6; j_call: TRBJ1-1; clone_size: many; d_call: TRBD1; cdr3_nt: TGTGCCAGCAGTTACACATTACAGGGGGAGGACACTGAAGCTTTCTTT; cdr3_aa: CASSYTLQGEDTEAFF
v_call: TRBV12-3/TRBV12-4; j_call: TRBJ1-5; clone_size: many; d_call: .; cdr3_nt: TGTGCCAGCACCACAGGGTACAATCAGCCCCAGCATTTT; cdr3_aa: CASTTGYNQPQHF